The rows below give T cell receptor beta chains drawn from one sample of a study of cytomegalovirus exposure and HLA in healthy donors. TCRdb keeps only in-frame clones here, not all; method: immunoSEQ multiplex PCR. The repertoire holds about 70,000 clones, with more than 75% as singletons. Sequenced input: PBMCs. Every receptor here comes from a girl aged 5-17 years in good health and CMV-seropositive. Both conserved end residues are part of each CDR3. D genes are given only for firm matches. Only some rows state a clone size, as once, few, many or a class for expanded clones.

clone_size	j_call	v_call	d_call	cdr3_nt	cdr3_aa
NA	TRBJ2-1	TRBV30	TRBD2	TGTGCCTGGAGTGTGGCTAGCGGGAGCAATGAGCAGTTCTTC	CAWSVASGSNEQFF
NA	TRBJ1-1	TRBV19	NA	TGTGCCAGTAGTCCCAGGGGCTCCATTCACACTGAAGCTTTCTTT	CASSPRGSIHTEAFF
NA	TRBJ2-7	TRBV10-3	TRBD2	TGTGCGACTAGCGGGAGTAGCTACGAGCAGTACTTC	CATSGSSYEQYF
NA	TRBJ2-1	TRBV30	TRBD1	TGTGCCTCCACAGGGGTGGGAAATGAGCAGTTCTTC	CASTGVGNEQFF
NA	TRBJ1-2	TRBV6-5	NA	TGTGCCAGCAGTCGGGGGTGGGGAGACTATGGCTACACCTTC	CASSRGWGDYGYTF
NA	TRBJ2-1	TRBV28	NA	TGTGCCAGCAGCCAGCCGGCTCCAATAGCCAATGAGCAGTTCTTC	CASSQPAPIANEQFF
NA	TRBJ1-6	TRBV10-3	NA	TGTGCCATCAGTGAAGGGGAGGCACCCCTCCACTTT	CAISEGEAPLHF
NA	TRBJ2-7	TRBV27	TRBD2	TGTGCCAGCAGGCGCGGGGGGCTGTACGAGCAGTACTTC	CASRRGGLYEQYF
NA	TRBJ1-3	TRBV6-1	TRBD1	TGTGCCAGCAGAAGGGACAGGGTGAGAGGAAACACCATATATTTT	CASRRDRVRGNTIYF
NA	TRBJ2-7	TRBV30	NA	TGTGCCTGGAGTAGGGGAACCGGGCCCTACGAGCAGTACTTC	CAWSRGTGPYEQYF
NA	TRBJ2-7	TRBV27	TRBD1	TGTGCCAGCAGGCCCGGGACAGTCACCTACGAGCAGTACTTC	CASRPGTVTYEQYF
NA	TRBJ2-2	TRBV7-6	TRBD2	TGTGCCAGCAGCTTGGGACTAGACACCGGGGAGCTGTTTTTT	CASSLGLDTGELFF
NA	TRBJ2-1	TRBV2	NA	TGTGCCAGCAGTGGGTCTAGCGAGCAGTTCTTC	CASSGSSEQFF
NA	TRBJ2-1	TRBV4-2	NA	TGTGCCAGCAGCCAAGTTACAAATGAGCAGTTCTTC	CASSQVTNEQFF
NA	TRBJ1-1	TRBV4-1	TRBD1	TGCGCCAGCAGCCAAGGTCTTTTCAGACAGGGGGTACCTGAAGCTTTCTTT	CASSQGLFRQGVPEAFF
once	TRBJ1-2	TRBV19	NA	TGTGCCAGTAGTAGCAGAGCCAGCCAGGGAGGCTACACCTTC	CASSSRASQGGYTF
NA	TRBJ1-2	TRBV6-4	TRBD1	TGTGCCAGCAGTGAACAATCGGACAGGGGATTACCAAACTATGGCTACACCTTC	CASSEQSDRGLPNYGYTF
NA	TRBJ2-4	TRBV30	NA	TGTGCCTGGGGCCCGTTCAAAAACATTCAGTACTTC	CAWGPFKNIQYF
NA	TRBJ2-7	TRBV5-1	NA	TGCGCCAGCAGCTTGGGGACAGATTATTACGAGCAGTACTTC	CASSLGTDYYEQYF
NA	TRBJ2-5	TRBV4-1	TRBD2	TGCGCCAGCAGCCGTCCGGGGGGCCAAGAGACCCAGTACTTC	CASSRPGGQETQYF
NA	TRBJ1-1	TRBV18	NA	TGTGCCAGCTCACCATCGGTGAACACTGAAGCTTTCTTT	CASSPSVNTEAFF
NA	TRBJ1-6	TRBV6-1	NA	TGTGCCAGCAGTGTATTAGCGGGAGGCTTTCGGAATTCACCCCTCCACTTT	CASSVLAGGFRNSPLHF
NA	TRBJ2-7	TRBV12-5	NA	TGTGCTAGTGGTTTAGGTGGACAGACTATTGGACCCCTTCGACCCTACGAGCAGTACTTC	CASGLGGQTIGPLRPYEQYF
NA	TRBJ2-3	TRBV29-1	NA	TGCAGCGTTGAAGTTTTGGAGTCCCGAAGCACAGATACGCAGTATTTT	CSVEVLESRSTDTQYF
NA	TRBJ2-5	TRBV6-6	TRBD1	TGTGCCAGCAGTGCCGGGACAGGGGGGATCTTAGAGACCCAGTACTTC	CASSAGTGGILETQYF
few	TRBJ2-7	TRBV21-1	NA	TGTGCCAGCAGCCCCCGGACTCCAGCCTACGAGCAGTACTTC	CASSPRTPAYEQYF
NA	TRBJ1-5	TRBV5-6	NA	TGTGCCAGCAGCTCATGGGGGGGGCCCTCTAATCAGCCCCAGCATTTT	CASSSWGGPSNQPQHF
NA	TRBJ2-2	TRBV9	NA	TGTGCCAGCACCGGCCGTCGCGGGAATAACGGGGAGCTGTTTTTT	CASTGRRGNNGELFF
few	TRBJ2-7	TRBV6-5	TRBD1	TGTGCCAGCAGTTCCTCAAATACAGGGGTTGGGGGCGAGCAGTACTTC	CASSSSNTGVGGEQYF
NA	TRBJ1-6	TRBV25-1	TRBD1	TGTGCCAGCAGTGAAGCGAGGGGGCTGGTACCAAATTCACCCCTCCACTTT	CASSEARGLVPNSPLHF
NA	TRBJ1-5	TRBV25-1	TRBD1	TGTGCCAGCAGTGCAGGGGGAGGCAATCAGCCCCAGCATTTT	CASSAGGGNQPQHF
NA	TRBJ2-5	TRBV7-9	NA	TGTGCCAGCAGCTTACCCCCAGGGGAGACCCAGTACTTC	CASSLPPGETQYF
NA	TRBJ1-2	TRBV6-1	NA	TGTGCCAGCAGTGAAGCGAGACAGTACTATGGCTACACCTTC	CASSEARQYYGYTF
NA	TRBJ1-4	TRBV6-5	TRBD1	TGTGCCAGCAGTAGGACAGGGCCCAATGAAAAACTGTTTTTT	CASSRTGPNEKLFF
NA	TRBJ2-7	TRBV28	TRBD2	TGTGCCAGCAGAGTAACGGGACTAGCGGATCCCTACGAGCAGTACTTC	CASRVTGLADPYEQYF
NA	TRBJ1-2	TRBV7-2	TRBD1	TGTGCCAGCAGCACTGGGGGACAGGGGTCTCTCTATGGCTACACCTTC	CASSTGGQGSLYGYTF
NA	TRBJ2-7	TRBV7-2	NA	TGTGCCAGCAGCTTAGTTGGAACGGGGAGAAAGCCGGGAGAGCAGTACTTC	CASSLVGTGRKPGEQYF
NA	TRBJ1-4	TRBV5-1	TRBD1	TGCGCCAGCAGCTTGGAAGGACAGGTTGAAAAACTGTTTTTT	CASSLEGQVEKLFF
NA	TRBJ2-6	TRBV4-3	NA	TGCGCCAGCAGCCAAGATCAGGGTTCAGGGGCCAACGTCCTGACTTTC	CASSQDQGSGANVLTF
NA	TRBJ2-2	TRBV6-5	TRBD1	TGTGCCAGCAGTTACGTAGGGACAGGGATTCACGGGGAGCTGTTTTTT	CASSYVGTGIHGELFF
few	TRBJ1-6	TRBV6-1	TRBD1	TGTGCCAGCAGTGAAAGGGGACAGTATAATTCACCCCTCCACTTT	CASSERGQYNSPLHF
NA	TRBJ2-1	TRBV10-3	NA	TGTGCCATCAGCGCCTCTGACGGGGGGCGCAAGGTTGAGCAGTTCTTC	CAISASDGGRKVEQFF
NA	TRBJ1-1	TRBV6-5	TRBD1	TGTGCCAGCGGACAGAACAGGGGATTTACTGAAGCTTTCTTT	CASGQNRGFTEAFF
NA	TRBJ2-2	TRBV6-1	NA	TGTGCCAGCGGTCGCAAGCCCGGGGAGCTGTTTTTT	CASGRKPGELFF
NA	TRBJ1-1	TRBV7-9	NA	TGTGCCAGCACCTCAGGGTTTTACACTGAAGCTTTCTTT	CASTSGFYTEAFF
NA	TRBJ2-6	TRBV28	NA	TGTGCCAGCAGAACTACCGGGGCCAACGTCCTGACTTTC	CASRTTGANVLTF
NA	TRBJ2-2	TRBV19	TRBD2	TGTGCCAGTGGGACTAGCGGGATCGCCGGGGAGCTGTTTTTT	CASGTSGIAGELFF
NA	TRBJ1-6	TRBV25-1	NA	TGTGCCAGCAGTAAGCGTGTGGAGGGTGGGTCACCCCTCCACTTT	CASSKRVEGGSPLHF
once	TRBJ2-7	TRBV28	NA	TGTGCCAGCAGTTTAAATGGACTTTCCGCAATATACGAGCAGTACTTC	CASSLNGLSAIYEQYF
once	TRBJ2-7	TRBV5-1	TRBD1	TGCGCCAGCAGCTTGTACAGGGGGCCGATGGAGGAGCAGTACTTC	CASSLYRGPMEEQYF
NA	TRBJ1-5	TRBV15	TRBD1	TGTGCCACCAGCAGACCGGACAGGTCCTATCAGCCCCAGCATTTT	CATSRPDRSYQPQHF
NA	TRBJ1-2	TRBV28	TRBD1	TGTGCCAGCAGTTTGTACACAGGGGGTCAGGGCTACACCTTC	CASSLYTGGQGYTF
NA	TRBJ1-2	TRBV28	TRBD1	TGTGCCAGCAGTTTCTCAACAGGGGAGTATGGCTACACCTTC	CASSFSTGEYGYTF
NA	TRBJ1-5	TRBV19	TRBD1	TGTGCCAGTAGTCAACAGGGGGCTCAGCCCCAGCATTTT	CASSQQGAQPQHF
once	TRBJ2-4	TRBV27	NA	TGTGCCAGCAGTTATACCAAAAACATTCAGTACTTC	CASSYTKNIQYF
NA	TRBJ1-1	TRBV6-5	TRBD1	TGTGCCAGCAGTTCCCGACCACAGGGGCGAAGGGCTGAAGCTTTCTTT	CASSSRPQGRRAEAFF